These 8 T cell receptor beta chains originate from one sample sequenced in a study of Graves' ophthalmopathy and Graves' hyperthyroidism. TCR beta CDR3 regions were amplified from RNA transcripts. A first-round RT-PCR used HTBI primers, followed by a second-round multiplex PCR. TCRdb re-analysed the multiplex PCR reads in MiXCR, keeping a single row per CDR3 protein. The table has roughly 500,000 distinct CDR3 sequences, about 15% seen once. Sample: blood. These receptors were obtained from a woman under 40 with Graves' ophthalmopathy.

This clonotype showed up many times. The chain has TRBV7-8 and TRBJ2-7; 11 bases align to TRBD2. The germline V gene encodes CDR1 SGHVS and CDR2 FQNEAQ. This CDR3 comprises 17 residues. Unmatched junction bases numbered 11, after V lost 4 bases and J lost 3 bases. CDR3 in amino acids: CASSSIPGLAVLYEQYF. The CDR3 region has the DNA TGTGCCAGCAGCTCCATCCCGGGACTAGCGGTACTCTACGAGCAGTACTTC.

This clonotype was picked up many times. This chain uses TRBV5-1 with TRBJ2-7; tentatively, D is TRBD2 (5 bases). The CDR3 contains 14 residues. Germline CDR1 is SGHRS and CDR2 is YFSETQ. V was clipped by 5 bases and J by 2 bases, with 14 bases between them. The CDR3: CASRSADGTYEQYF. The CDR3 DNA reads as TGCGCCAGCAGGTCTGCGGACGGGACCTACGAGCAGTACTTC.

There are many counts of this clonotype. This chain links TRBV15 with TRBJ2-7; D unresolved. Germline V lookup: CDR1 LNHNV, CDR2 YYDKDF (reference sequence). Trimming pared 0 bases from V and 4 bases from J, leaving 7 bases between. The CDR3 is 13 residues long. The CDR3 DNA follows: TGTGCCACCAGCAGAGACCCGATGTACGAGCAGTACTTC. Translated, it gives CATSRDPMYEQYF.

The chain recombines TRBV7-2 with TRBJ1-5; D not certain. V lost 2 bases, J lost 6 bases, and 8 bases lay in between. The CDR3 spans 13 residues. Germline assignment: CDR1 SGHTA and CDR2 FQGNSA. The CDR3 DNA is TGTGCCAGCAGCTTATGGGTGGGTCAGCCCCAGCATTTT. It translates to CASSLWVGQPQHF.

This clonotype was seen ten or more times. This chain joins TRBV30 and TRBJ2-2, with no clear D. The germline V and J ends were trimmed by 2 bases and 4 bases, with 11 bases remaining between them. The CDR3 contains 14 residues. Germline V gives CDR1 GTSNPN, CDR2 SVGIG (reference sequence). The CDR3 region is CAWSFGYGTGELFF. The CDR3 bases are TGTGCCTGGAGTTTCGGGTACGGCACCGGGGAGCTGTTTTTT.

This clonotype was seen many times. The chain combines TRBV7-9 with TRBJ1-1; D may be TRBD1 (6 bases). There are 13 residues in the CDR3. Germline assignment: CDR1 SEHNR and CDR2 FQNEAQ (reference sequence). Trimming cost V 1 base and J 7 bases, with 10 bases left between them. CDR3 sequence (DNA): TGTGCCAGCAGCTTAGAGGGGGGAGTTGAAGCTTTCTTT. Amino acids: CASSLEGGVEAFF.

This clonotype came up many times. This chain uses TRBV5-1 with TRBJ1-1; 11 bases fit TRBD1. CDR3 length: 15 amino acids. Germline CDR1 reads SGHRS; CDR2 reads YFSETQ. Trimming took 3 bases from V and 6 from J; bases not matched to a gene: 7. CDR3 DNA sequence: TGCGCCAGCAGCTCTCCGGGACAGGGGGTTGCTGAAGCTTTCTTT. Its translation: CASSSPGQGVAEAFF.

This clonotype has more than one count but fewer than ten. The rearrangement joins TRBV6-5 to TRBJ2-5; tentative D call: TRBD1 (6 bases). There are 16 residues in the CDR3. Germline V gene lookup returns CDR1 MNHEY and CDR2 SVGAGI. Trimming shortened V by 0 bases and J by 2 bases, and 13 bases separated the two germline ends. In DNA, the CDR3 is TGTGCCAGCAGTTACTCCCAGGGGATCCGACAAGAGACCCAGTACTTC. Residues: CASSYSQGIRQETQYF.